These 19 T cell receptor beta chains originate from one sample sequenced in a study of regulatory T cells in long-lasting Graves disease (dated by TCRdb to about 2021). What this sample's time point label stands for: persistent/refractory GD, antithyroid drugs over 5 years with positive TRAb. For both TCR sequencing and RNA sequencing, RNA was extracted from PBMCs using TRIzol. Libraries were prepared through multiplex PCR. Reads for this sample came from an Illumina HiSeq 4000. iRepertoire HTBI primers and Arm-PCR amplification of CDR3 regions were used to construct TCR beta libraries. TCRdb took the public reads, trimmed them with fastp at Q25, ran MiXCR for clone calling and kept in-frame beta chains. For every CDR3 protein sequence, its rows merge into one entry that carries the most common genes and DNA. This sample lists around 510,000 distinct CDR3 sequences; about 20% were detected once. Clones ranked in the top ten supply roughly 8% of the sample.

The starting material was peripheral blood mononuclear cells (PBMCs), obtained when the disease was refractory, from a patient treated with antithyroid drugs. The receptors were sampled from a female donor with Graves disease.

This clonotype showed up many times. V and J are TRBV12-3 or TRBV12-4 and TRBJ1-5, with D unclear. This CDR3 is 13 amino acids long. V lost 3 bases to trimming and J lost 1 base, with 4 bases between them. For the CDR3, the DNA is TGTGCCAGCAGTTTCCTGAGCAATCAGCCCCAGCATTTT. It is translated as CASSFLSNQPQHF.

The gene calls are TRBV6-2 or TRBV6-3 and TRBJ2-1; 8 nucleotides line up with TRBD1. Trimming cost V 9 bases and J 7 bases; bases outside gene matches: 11. This CDR3 contains 14 residues. Germline V CDR1 and CDR2: MNHEY, SVGEGT. This CDR3 is CASVLDRAKNEQFF. CDR3 DNA: TGTGCCAGTGTTCTGGACAGGGCAAAGAATGAGCAGTTCTTC.

This clonotype was observed at least ten times. The chain has TRBV6-5 and TRBJ1-1; 7 bases are a match to TRBD1. This CDR3 has 14 residues. The germline CDR1 and CDR2 sequences are MNHEY and SVGAGI. Losses at the gene ends were 4 bases for V and 4 bases for J; bases not matched to a gene: 6. The CDR3 spells CASSLTGVRTEAFF. CDR3 in DNA: TGTGCCAGCAGTTTAACAGGGGTACGCACTGAAGCTTTCTTT.

This clonotype has at least ten counts. This rearrangement joins TRBV7-8 to TRBJ2-5; 8 nucleotides agree with TRBD1. This CDR3 is 15 amino acids long. Per germline, CDR1 SGHVS and CDR2 FQNEAQ. Losses at the gene ends were 4 bases for V and 5 bases for J; bases not matched to a gene: 9. CDR3: CASSSLGQGGETQYF. The CDR3 nucleotides are TGTGCCAGCAGCTCCCTAGGACAGGGCGGGGAGACCCAGTACTTC.

In its sample, this clonotype was seen once. The rearrangement uses TRBV5-1 and TRBJ2-3; 7 bases fit TRBD1. V lost 4 bases to trimming and J lost 6 bases; unmatched junction nucleotides: 5. The length of the CDR3 is 13 residues. Germline V gene sequence: CDR1 SGHRS, CDR2 YFSETQ. CDR3 in amino acids: CASSHTGVDTQYF. The DNA for the CDR3 is TGCGCCAGCAGCCATACAGGGGTTGATACGCAGTATTTT.

This clonotype was detected many times. The chain carries TRBV12-3 or TRBV12-4 and TRBJ1-3, with D uncertain. Deletions cut 1 base from V and 0 bases from J, with 13 bases between. This CDR3 is 17 amino acids long. CDR3 nucleotides: TGTGCCAGCAGTTTAGAGGCAGGTTCCAACTCTGGAAACACCATATATTTT. It encodes CASSLEAGSNSGNTIYF.

This clonotype was seen many times. This rearrangement joins TRBV2 to TRBJ2-1; a possible D gene is TRBD1 (5 bases). Germline V gene sequence: CDR1 SNHLY, CDR2 FYNNEI. The CDR3 is 13 residues long. Trimming took off 2 bases at V and 13 bases at J, with 15 bases between the two ends. The CDR3 protein is CASSEHWQGEQFF. The CDR3 nucleotides read TGTGCCAGCAGTGAACACTGGCAGGGTGAACAGTTCTTC.

This clonotype was picked up one time. A much bigger clone sits one base away, suggesting this may be a read error. The chain joins TRBV28 to TRBJ2-2, with 7 positions matching TRBD1. The V gene's germline CDR1 is MDHEN and CDR2 SYDVKM. This CDR3 has 16 amino acids. V lost 7 bases and J lost 9; bases outside the gene matches: 17. Written as DNA, the CDR3 is TGTGCCAGCATTCTCCGGGCCGACAGGGTAGTCCGGGAGCTGTTTTTT. Translated: CASILRADRVVRELFF.

With respect to this clonotype: Given the absence of the conserved phenylalanine or tryptophan at the CDR3 end, a read error is likely. The chain combines TRBV6-1 with TRBJ2-5; D gene ambiguous. CDR3 length: 14 residues. Germline V CDR1 and CDR2: MNHNS, SASEGT. With 6 bases removed from V and 0 bases from J, the gap between germline ends came to 11 bases. The DNA for the CDR3 is TGTGCCAGCAGCCCTCTTGGGTACCAAGAGACCCAGTACCTC. This gives the protein CASSPLGYQETQYL.

This clonotype has just a few counts. This chain joins TRBV29-1 and TRBJ1-1; 7 positions agree with TRBD1. Per germline, CDR1 SQVTM and CDR2 ANQGSEA. V shed 5 bases, J shed 10 bases, and the junction held 7 bases outside the gene matches. This CDR3 comprises 11 residues. CDR3: CSVTGEPGAFF. The DNA of the CDR3 is TGCAGCGTTACAGGGGAACCTGGAGCTTTCTTT.

The sample holds a few counts of this clonotype. V usage is TRBV20-1 and J usage is TRBJ2-5, with D tentatively TRBD1 (5 bases). The CDR3 sequence is 13 residues long. Deletions cut 5 bases from V and 3 bases from J, with 13 bases between. The germline V gene has CDR1 DFQATT and CDR2 SNEGSKA (reference sequence). The CDR3 spells CSAPFDRKETQYF. The CDR3 DNA sequence: TGCAGTGCTCCTTTCGACAGAAAAGAGACCCAGTACTTC.

This clonotype was counted only a few times. The V gene is TRBV10-3, the J gene TRBJ2-3; D gene ambiguous. The J call may be mistaken, given a closer DNA end match to TRBJ2-5. The CDR3 covers 11 residues. Germline CDR1 ENHRY, CDR2 SYGVKD. CDR3 residues: CAPQDLLAQYF. CDR3 DNA: TGTGCCCCTCAAGATTTGTTGGCCCAGTACTTC.

This clonotype was counted many times. The chain joins TRBV7-2 to TRBJ2-7; 9 bases agree with TRBD1. Germline trimming cut 4 bases from V and 2 bases from J; bases unmatched to any gene: 6. The germline V gene encodes CDR1 SGHTA and CDR2 FQGNSA. The CDR3 sequence is 15 residues long. The CDR3 spells CASSSDRGITYEQYF. The CDR3 nucleotides read TGTGCCAGCAGCTCGGACAGGGGAATTACCTACGAGCAGTACTTC.

This sequence joins TRBV12-3 or TRBV12-4 and TRBJ2-2, with D possibly being TRBD1 (5 bases). Trimming removed 10 bases at V and 5 bases at J, with 20 bases between. The CDR3 contains 15 residues. In DNA form, the CDR3 reads TGTGCCACCACCTTTCGGGCAGGGTCGACCGGGGAGCTGTTTTTT. Residues: CATTFRAGSTGELFF.

This clonotype was detected ten times or more. V is TRBV28 and J is TRBJ1-5, with D hard to call. The V and J ends lost 3 bases and 5 bases respectively, with 11 bases between them. The germline V gene has CDR1 MDHEN and CDR2 SYDVKM. CDR3 size: 14 residues. CDR3 bases: TGTGCCAGCAGTTTTTTCTTCGGGGATCAGCCCCAGCATTTT. Translating it yields CASSFFFGDQPQHF.

The CDR3 region has the DNA TGTGCCAGCAGGCGAGACAGAACACTTTCCTACGAGCAGTACTTC. The encoded protein is CASRRDRTLSYEQYF. The J gene is TRBJ2-7, the V gene TRBV6-1; D may be TRBD1 (5 bases). Germline-derived CDR1 and CDR2 are MNHNS and SASEGT. This CDR3 is built from 15 residues. With 6 bases removed from V and 1 base from J, the gap between germline ends came to 16 bases.

This clonotype was seen repeatedly, ten times or more. The germline gene is not matched at one end of the junction; a read error may be the cause. The chain links TRBV5-1 to TRBJ2-2, with D perhaps matching TRBD1 or TRBD2 (7 bases each). The CDR3 runs 13 residues. Germline V gene lookup returns CDR1 SGHRS and CDR2 YFSETQ. The CDR3: CASGTVNTGELFF. DNA for the CDR3: TGTGCCAGCGGGACAGTAAACACCGGGGAGCTGTTTTTT.

The chain links TRBV19 to TRBJ2-3, with a possible D match to TRBD2 (5 bases). With 9 bases removed from V and 0 bases from J, the gap between germline ends came to 19 bases. The length of the CDR3 is 16 residues. Germline lookup yields CDR1 LNHDA and CDR2 SQIVND (reference sequence). This CDR3 is CASPSGPRASTDTQYF. CDR3 nucleotide sequence: TGTGCCAGCCCCTCCGGTCCGCGGGCTAGCACAGATACGCAGTATTTT.

The V gene is TRBV27, the J gene TRBJ2-3; D gene unclear. The CDR3 is 13 amino acids. Trimming cost V 7 bases and J 2 bases, with 10 bases left between them. Looked up from germline, CDR1 is MNHEY and CDR2 is SMNVEV (reference sequence). This CDR3 reads CASIHPSTDTQYF. The CDR3 nucleotides read TGTGCCAGCATCCACCCTTCCACAGATACGCAGTATTTT.